This entry is about one TCR beta chain. Its antigen is unidentified. This record belongs to a study of cytomegalovirus exposure and HLA in healthy donors. Whole-study findings and limits: The authors considered a cluster of highly shared sequence variants likely to be a sequencing artifact. Later examination showed HLA-associated TCR beta chains had greater clonal expansion than equally common others.

The CDR3 is made up of 18 amino acids. Germline assignment: CDR1 SEHNR and CDR2 FQNEAQ (reference sequence). The V and J ends lost 4 bases and 2 bases, in that order; junction bases with no gene match: 13. Use of 60 Vbeta and 13 Jbeta primers characterized the PCR. TCRdb's copy holds only in-frame clones and misses some; the assay was immunoSEQ multiplex PCR. The sample holds roughly 240,000 clones, about 85% seen once. The chain recombines TRBV7-9 with TRBJ1-4; TRBD1 aligns across 7 bases. The sequenced material came from PBMCs. The clonotype comes from a girl between 2 and 10 years old in good health and CMV-seronegative. The CDR3 coding sequence is TGTGCCAGCAGCTCTAAAATCACAGGGGATACGACTAATGAAAAACTGTTTTTT. Its translation: CASSSKITGDTTNEKLFF. Based on the CDR3 plus reference TRBV7-9 and TRBJ1-4, the full variable domain is DTGVSQNPRHKITKRGQNVTFRCDPISEHNRLYWYRQTLGQGPEFLTYFQNEAQLEKSRLLSDRFSAERPKGSFSTLEIQRTEQGDSAMYLCASSSKITGDTTNEKLFFGSGTQLSVL.